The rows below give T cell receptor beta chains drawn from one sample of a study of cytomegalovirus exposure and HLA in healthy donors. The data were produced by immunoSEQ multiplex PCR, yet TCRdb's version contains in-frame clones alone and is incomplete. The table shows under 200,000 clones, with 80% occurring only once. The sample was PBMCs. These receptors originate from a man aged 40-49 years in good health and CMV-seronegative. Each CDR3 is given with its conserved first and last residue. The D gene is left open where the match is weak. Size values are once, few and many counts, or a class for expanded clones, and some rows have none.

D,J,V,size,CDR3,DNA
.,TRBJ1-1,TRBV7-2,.,CASSAQGLMNTEAFF,TGTGCCAGCAGCGCACAGGGACTAATGAACACTGAAGCTTTCTTT
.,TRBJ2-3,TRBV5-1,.,CASSLEGVDTQYF,TGCGCCAGCAGCTTGGAAGGAGTAGATACGCAGTATTTT
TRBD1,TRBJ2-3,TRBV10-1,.,CASSRTGGGTDTQYF,TGCGCCAGCAGTAGGACAGGGGGCGGCACAGATACGCAGTATTTT
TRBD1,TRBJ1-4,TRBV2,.,CASSRDRGGTNEKLFF,TGTGCCAGCAGCCGGGACAGGGGCGGAACTAATGAAAAACTGTTTTTT
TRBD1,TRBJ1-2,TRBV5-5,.,CASSWTGVYGYTF,TGTGCCAGCAGCTGGACAGGGGTTTATGGCTACACCTTC
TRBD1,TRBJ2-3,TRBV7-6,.,CASSSPLGQGSPDTQYF,TGTGCCAGCAGCTCACCGCTGGGACAGGGTTCCCCAGATACGCAGTATTTT
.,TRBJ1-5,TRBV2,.,CASSPPGRNQPQHF,TGTGCCAGCAGTCCCCCGGGTAGGAATCAGCCCCAGCATTTT
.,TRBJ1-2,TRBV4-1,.,CASSQASGGYTF,TGCGCCAGCAGCCAAGCTAGCGGTGGCTACACCTTC
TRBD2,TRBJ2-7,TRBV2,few,CASRPMGGESYEQYF,TGTGCCAGCAGGCCGATGGGGGGGGAGTCCTACGAGCAGTACTTC
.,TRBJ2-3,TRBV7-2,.,CASSISGDTQYF,TGTGCCAGCAGCATATCCGGAGATACGCAGTATTTT
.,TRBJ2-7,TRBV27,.,CASSLFSPLGGTYEQYF,TGTGCCAGCAGTTTATTTAGCCCTTTAGGGGGTACCTACGAGCAGTACTTC
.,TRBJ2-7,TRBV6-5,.,CASSYSKSRYEQYF,TGTGCCAGCAGTTACTCGAAGAGTCGCTACGAGCAGTACTTC
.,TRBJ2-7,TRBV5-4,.,CASSLGGLKYF,TGTGCCAGCAGCTTGGGGGGGCTCAAGTACTTC
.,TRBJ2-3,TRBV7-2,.,CASSFPSGDTQYF,TGTGCCAGCAGCTTCCCTTCCGGAGATACGCAGTATTTT
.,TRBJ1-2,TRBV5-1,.,CASSSSASSSGYTF,TGCGCCAGCAGCTCATCCGCCTCCTCGAGTGGCTACACCTTC
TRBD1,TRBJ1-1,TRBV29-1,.,CSLSGTGDNTEAFF,TGCAGCCTATCCGGGACAGGGGACAACACTGAAGCTTTCTTT
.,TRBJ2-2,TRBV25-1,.,CASTHDIFYGGELFF,TGTGCCAGCACCCACGATATCTTTTACGGGGGGGAGCTGTTTTTT
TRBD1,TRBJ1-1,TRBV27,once,CASSLKGQGTEAFF,TGTGCCAGCAGTTTGAAGGGACAGGGGACTGAAGCTTTCTTT
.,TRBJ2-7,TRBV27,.,CASSPKLLSYEQYF,TGTGCCAGCAGTCCGAAGCTCCTCTCCTACGAGCAGTACTTC
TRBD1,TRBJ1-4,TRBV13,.,CASSPDRGREKLFF,TGTGCCAGCAGCCCAGACAGGGGGCGCGAAAAACTGTTTTTT
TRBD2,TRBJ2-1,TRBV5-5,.,CASSFLAGGPNEQFF,TGTGCCAGCAGCTTCCTAGCGGGGGGTCCCAATGAGCAGTTCTTC
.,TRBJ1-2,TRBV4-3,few,CASSQDERAYGYTF,TGCGCCAGCAGCCAAGATGAGAGGGCATATGGCTACACCTTC
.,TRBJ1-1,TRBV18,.,CASSPPAGVGYTEAFF,TGTGCCAGCTCACCCCCGGCAGGGGTAGGGTACACTGAAGCTTTCTTT
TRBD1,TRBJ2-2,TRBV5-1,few,CASSLEGQGGTGELFF,TGCGCCAGCAGCTTGGAGGGACAGGGGGGAACCGGGGAGCTGTTTTTT
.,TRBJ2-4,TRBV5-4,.,CASSEDWWLAKNIQYF,TGTGCCAGCAGCGAGGACTGGTGGTTAGCCAAAAACATTCAGTACTTC
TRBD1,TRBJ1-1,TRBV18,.,CASSPGQGNTEAFF,TGTGCCAGCTCACCGGGACAGGGGAACACTGAAGCTTTCTTT
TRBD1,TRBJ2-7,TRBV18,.,CASSPPDRDYEQYF,TGTGCCAGCTCACCACCGGACAGGGACTACGAGCAGTACTTC
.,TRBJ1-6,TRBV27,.,CASPPWAGINSPLHF,TGTGCCAGCCCCCCCTGGGCAGGGATTAATTCACCCCTCCACTTT
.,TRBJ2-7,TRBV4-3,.,CASSPTRDGQGTYEQYF,TGCGCCAGCAGCCCGACTAGGGATGGGCAGGGCACCTACGAGCAGTACTTC
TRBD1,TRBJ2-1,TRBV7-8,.,CASSLVSTGRGEQFF,TGTGCCAGCAGCTTAGTTTCGACAGGGCGTGGTGAGCAGTTCTTC
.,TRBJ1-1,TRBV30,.,CAWSGRASTEAFF,TGTGCCTGGAGTGGCAGGGCTTCCACTGAAGCTTTCTTT
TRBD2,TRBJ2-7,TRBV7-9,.,CASSLAVMGLADYEQYF,TGTGCCAGCAGCTTAGCGGTGATGGGACTAGCGGACTACGAGCAGTACTTC
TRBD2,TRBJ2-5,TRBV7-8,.,CASSSLEVRLAVQETQYF,TGTGCCAGCAGCTCTCTTGAGGTGCGACTAGCGGTACAAGAGACCCAGTACTTC
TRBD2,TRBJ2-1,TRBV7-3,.,CASSSQREGFNEQFF,TGTGCCAGCAGCTCCCAGCGGGAGGGTTTTAATGAGCAGTTCTTC
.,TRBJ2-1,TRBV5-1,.,CASSLDVSSYNEQFF,TGCGCCAGCAGCTTGGACGTTAGTTCCTACAATGAGCAGTTCTTC
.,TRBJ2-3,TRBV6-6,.,CASSSMTETDTQYF,TGTGCCAGCAGTTCCATGACAGAAACAGATACGCAGTATTTT
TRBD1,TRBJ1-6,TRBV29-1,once,CSVALPGQSNSPLHF,TGCAGCGTAGCCCTCCCGGGACAGTCTAATTCACCCCTCCACTTT
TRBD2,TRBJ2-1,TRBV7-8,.,CASSLNPPGGEQFF,TGTGCCAGCAGCTTAAATCCGCCGGGAGGTGAGCAGTTCTTC
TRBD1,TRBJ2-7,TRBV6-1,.,CASSEDRGRGKAEQYF,TGTGCCAGCAGTGAGGACAGGGGGCGAGGAAAAGCGGAGCAGTACTTC
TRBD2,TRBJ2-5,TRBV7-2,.,CASSSRTSGGGETQYF,TGTGCCAGCAGCTCGCGGACTAGCGGGGGGGGTGAGACCCAGTACTTC
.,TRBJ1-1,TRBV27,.,CASSFRGTEAFF,TGTGCCAGCAGTTTCCGGGGCACTGAAGCTTTCTTT
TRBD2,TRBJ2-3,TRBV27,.,CASSLAASGTLSDTQYF,TGTGCCAGCAGTTTAGCGGCTAGCGGGACCCTTTCAGATACGCAGTATTTT
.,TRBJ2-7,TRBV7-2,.,CASSLFAPTVRGSYEQYF,TGTGCCAGCAGCTTATTTGCCCCAACGGTCAGGGGCTCCTACGAGCAGTACTTC
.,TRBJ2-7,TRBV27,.,CASSSLLARAHYEQYF,TGTGCCAGCAGTTCCCTCCTAGCGCGAGCTCACTACGAGCAGTACTTC
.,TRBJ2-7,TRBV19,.,CASSRDTNSYEQYF,TGTGCCAGTAGTAGGGACACCAACTCCTACGAGCAGTACTTC
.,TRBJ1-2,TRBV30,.,CAWTAGSGYTF,TGTGCCTGGACGGCGGGTTCGGGCTACACCTTC
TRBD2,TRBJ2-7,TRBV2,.,CASSLSGVTYEQYF,TGTGCCAGCAGCCTTAGCGGGGTAACCTACGAGCAGTACTTC
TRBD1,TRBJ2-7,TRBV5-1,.,CASSDPGQGFYEQYF,TGCGCCAGCAGCGACCCGGGACAGGGGTTCTACGAGCAGTACTTC
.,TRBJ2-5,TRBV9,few,CASSVGRMYQETQYF,TGTGCCAGCAGCGTAGGGCGGATGTACCAAGAGACCCAGTACTTC
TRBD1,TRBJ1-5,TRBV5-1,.,CASSPGQGRNQPQHF,TGCGCCAGCAGCCCAGGACAGGGGAGGAATCAGCCCCAGCATTTT
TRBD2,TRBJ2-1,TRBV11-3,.,CASSLQGLAGGEQFF,TGTGCCAGCAGCCTTCAAGGACTAGCGGGAGGCGAGCAGTTCTTC